Sequencing of this T cell receptor (beta chain) was carried out in a study of T cells after yellow fever vaccination. Across the whole study: Fractions of low cell number were prepared using SMART-Seq v4 Ultra Low Input.

There are a few counts of this clonotype. Its antigen remains unknown. Study-level points and caveats: Only a small proportion of the clonotypes turned up in both the CD4 and the CD8 compartments, likely arising from convergent recombination. Although the secondary response was weaker, it peaked faster, at day 5 versus 15. The booster saw the reappearance of most primary-vaccination clones (roughly 95% CD4, about 90% CD8).

The germline gives CDR1 MNHNS, CDR2 SASEGT. Deletions cut 6 bases from V and 0 bases from J, with 11 bases between. The CDR3 sequence is 15 residues long. TCRdb reanalysed the 5' RACE reads using MiXCR and keeps one entry per CDR3 protein. The sample has fewer than 650,000 distinct CDR3 sequences; just over 20% are singletons. The chain carries TRBV6-1 and TRBJ1-4, with D unclear. This specimen consisted of PBMCs, obtained roughly 23 days after the first yellow fever vaccination. The origin of this receptor is a man younger than 35 who received the YFV17D yellow fever vaccine. The CDR3 loop is CASSAAWTTNEKLFF. The DNA for the CDR3 is TGTGCCAGCAGCGCCGCATGGACAACTAATGAAAAACTGTTTTTT.